This TCR beta chain was observed in a study of cytomegalovirus exposure and HLA in healthy donors. Across the study: Of all 400 or so donors who were genotyped, 75% to 90% belonged to the Caucasian-associated ancestry cluster.

Study-wide findings and caveats: Later, TCR association rates were found to vary by HLA locus, highest for DRB1 and lowest for HLA-C. While the bulk of TCR sequences proved rare, some public TCRs turned up in many donors. CMV serostatus was the sole immune exposure data available.

Primers: 60 Vbeta forward and 13 Jbeta reverse. Here immunoSEQ multiplex PCR was the method, and the copy in TCRdb shows in-frame clones only, minus some. The data show about 87,000 clones, with less than 10% seen just once and about 2.5% held by the top ten. There are a few counts of this clone. Its target is not known. The source material was PBMCs. The receptor's source is a man aged 45-60 years in good health and CMV-seronegative.

The CDR3 nucleotides read TGTGCCAGCTGTGCCGGTAGCGGGATAACCCTTGAGCAGTTCTTC. Amino acid sequence: CASCAGSGITLEQFF. The chain has TRBV7-2 and TRBJ2-1; 8 positions agree with TRBD2. This CDR3 has 15 amino acids. J gave up 9 bases and V 8 bases, and 15 bases lay outside the gene matches. The V gene's germline CDR1 is SGHTA and CDR2 FQGNSA.